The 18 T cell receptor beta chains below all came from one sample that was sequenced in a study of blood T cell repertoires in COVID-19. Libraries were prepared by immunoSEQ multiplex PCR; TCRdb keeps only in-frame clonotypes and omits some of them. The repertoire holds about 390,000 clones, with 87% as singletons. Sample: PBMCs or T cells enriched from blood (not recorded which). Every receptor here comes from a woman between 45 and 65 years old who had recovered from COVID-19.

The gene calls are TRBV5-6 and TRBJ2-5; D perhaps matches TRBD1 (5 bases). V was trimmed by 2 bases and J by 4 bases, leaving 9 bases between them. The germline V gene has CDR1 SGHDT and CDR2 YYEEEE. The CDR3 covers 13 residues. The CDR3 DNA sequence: TGTGCCAGCAGCTTCGGCAGGGTAGAGACCCAGTACTTC. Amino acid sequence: CASSFGRVETQYF.

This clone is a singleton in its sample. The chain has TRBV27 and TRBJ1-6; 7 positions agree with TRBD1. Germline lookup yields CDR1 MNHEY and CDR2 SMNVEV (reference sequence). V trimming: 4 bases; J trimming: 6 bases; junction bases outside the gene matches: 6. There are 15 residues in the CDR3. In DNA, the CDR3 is TGTGCCAGCAGTTACTATGACAGGGCTAATTCACCCCTCCACTTT. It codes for CASSYYDRANSPLHF.

The CDR3 is CASSRAGVSGDTQYF. As DNA, the CDR3 is TGTGCCAGCAGCAGGGCGGGTGTTAGCGGAGATACGCAGTATTTT. The chain combines TRBV3-1 (or the pseudogene TRBV3-2) with TRBJ2-3, with D possibly TRBD2 on 6 matching bases. The CDR3 sequence is 15 residues long. V lost 5 bases and J 5 bases, leaving 17 bases between the germline ends. CDR1 and CDR2 (germline): LGHDT, YNNKEL (reference sequence).

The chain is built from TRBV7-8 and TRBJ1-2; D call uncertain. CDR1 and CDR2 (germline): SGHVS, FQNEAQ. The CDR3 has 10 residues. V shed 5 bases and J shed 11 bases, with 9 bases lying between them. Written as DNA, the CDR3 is TGTGCCAGCAGCCGACTTCGGTACACCTTC. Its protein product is CASSRLRYTF.

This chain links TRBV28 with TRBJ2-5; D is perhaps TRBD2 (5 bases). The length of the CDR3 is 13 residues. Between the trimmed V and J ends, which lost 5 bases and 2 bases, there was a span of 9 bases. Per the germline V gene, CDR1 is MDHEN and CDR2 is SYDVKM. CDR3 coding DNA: TGTGCCAGCAGTCTAGACTATCAAGAGACCCAGTACTTC. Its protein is CASSLDYQETQYF.

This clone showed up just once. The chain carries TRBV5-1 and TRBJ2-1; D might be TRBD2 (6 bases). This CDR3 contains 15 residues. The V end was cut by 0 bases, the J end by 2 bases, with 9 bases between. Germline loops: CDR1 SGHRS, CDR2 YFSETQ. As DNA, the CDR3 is TGCGCCAGCAGCTTGGGTAGCGGCCCCTACAATGAGCAGTTCTTC. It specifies CASSLGSGPYNEQFF.

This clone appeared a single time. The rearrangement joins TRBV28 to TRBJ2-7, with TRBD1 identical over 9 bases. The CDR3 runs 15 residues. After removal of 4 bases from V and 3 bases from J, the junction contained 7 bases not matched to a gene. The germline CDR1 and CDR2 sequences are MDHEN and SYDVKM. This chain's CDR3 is CASSSGDRGIYEQYF. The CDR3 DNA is TGTGCCAGCAGTTCAGGCGACAGGGGGATCTACGAGCAGTACTTC.

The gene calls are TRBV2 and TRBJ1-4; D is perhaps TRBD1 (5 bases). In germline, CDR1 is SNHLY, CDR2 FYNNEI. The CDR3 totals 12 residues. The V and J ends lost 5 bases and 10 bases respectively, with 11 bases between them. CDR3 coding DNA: TGTGCCAGCAGTCGGCAGGGAAGAAAACTGTTTTTT. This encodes CASSRQGRKLFF.

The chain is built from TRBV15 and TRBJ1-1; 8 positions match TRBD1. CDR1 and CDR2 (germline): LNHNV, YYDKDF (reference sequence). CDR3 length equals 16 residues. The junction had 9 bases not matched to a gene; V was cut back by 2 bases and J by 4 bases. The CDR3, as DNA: TGTGCCACCAGCAGACAGGACAGGGTTTTGGTCACTGAAGCTTTCTTT. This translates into CATSRQDRVLVTEAFF.

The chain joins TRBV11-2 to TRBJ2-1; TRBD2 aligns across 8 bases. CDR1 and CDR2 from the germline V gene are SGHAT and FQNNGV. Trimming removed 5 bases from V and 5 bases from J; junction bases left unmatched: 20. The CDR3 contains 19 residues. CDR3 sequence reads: CASSQPDGSGLAYNNEQFF. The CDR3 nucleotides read TGTGCCAGCAGCCAGCCAGACGGTAGCGGACTAGCCTACAACAATGAGCAGTTCTTC.

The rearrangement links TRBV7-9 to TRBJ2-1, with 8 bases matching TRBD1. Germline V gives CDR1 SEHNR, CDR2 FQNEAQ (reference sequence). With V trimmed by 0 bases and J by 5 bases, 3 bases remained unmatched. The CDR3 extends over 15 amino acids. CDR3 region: CASSLAGQGDNEQFF. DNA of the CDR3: TGTGCCAGCAGCTTAGCCGGACAGGGAGACAATGAGCAGTTCTTC. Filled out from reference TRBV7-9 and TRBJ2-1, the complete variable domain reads DTGVSQNPRHKITKRGQNVTFRCDPISEHNRLYWYRQTLGQGPEFLTYFQNEAQLEKSRLLSDRFSAERPKGSFSTLEIQRTEQGDSAMYLCASSLAGQGDNEQFFGPGTRLTVL.

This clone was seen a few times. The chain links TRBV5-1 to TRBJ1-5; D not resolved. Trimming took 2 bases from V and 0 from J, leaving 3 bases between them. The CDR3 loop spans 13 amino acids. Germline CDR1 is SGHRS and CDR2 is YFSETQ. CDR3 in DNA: TGCGCCAGCAGCTTCAGTAGCAATCAGCCCCAGCATTTT. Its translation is CASSFSSNQPQHF.

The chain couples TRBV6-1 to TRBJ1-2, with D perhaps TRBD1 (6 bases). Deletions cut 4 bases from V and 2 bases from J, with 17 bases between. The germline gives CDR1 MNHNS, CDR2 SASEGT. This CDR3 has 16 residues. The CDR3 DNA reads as TGTGCCAGCAGTGCCTACCGGGACACCCTAAACTATGGCTACACCTTC. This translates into CASSAYRDTLNYGYTF.

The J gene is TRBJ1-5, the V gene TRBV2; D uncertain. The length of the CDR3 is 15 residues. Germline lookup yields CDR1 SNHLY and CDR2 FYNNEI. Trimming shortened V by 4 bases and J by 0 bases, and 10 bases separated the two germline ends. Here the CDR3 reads CASSGQRHSNQPQHF. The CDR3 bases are TGTGCCAGCAGTGGGCAGAGACATAGCAATCAGCCCCAGCATTTT.

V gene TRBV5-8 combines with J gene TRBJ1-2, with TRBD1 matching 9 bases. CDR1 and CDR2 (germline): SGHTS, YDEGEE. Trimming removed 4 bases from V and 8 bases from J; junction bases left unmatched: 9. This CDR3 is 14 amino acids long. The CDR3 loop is CASSKGDRESGYTF. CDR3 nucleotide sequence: TGTGCCAGCAGCAAAGGGGACAGGGAGTCAGGCTACACCTTC.

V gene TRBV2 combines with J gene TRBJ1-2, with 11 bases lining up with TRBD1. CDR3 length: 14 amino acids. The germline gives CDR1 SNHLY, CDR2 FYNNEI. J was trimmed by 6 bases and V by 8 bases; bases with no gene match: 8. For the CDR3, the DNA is TGTGCCAGCCGTAGCCCGGGACAGGGGGATGGCTACACCTTC. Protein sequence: CASRSPGQGDGYTF.

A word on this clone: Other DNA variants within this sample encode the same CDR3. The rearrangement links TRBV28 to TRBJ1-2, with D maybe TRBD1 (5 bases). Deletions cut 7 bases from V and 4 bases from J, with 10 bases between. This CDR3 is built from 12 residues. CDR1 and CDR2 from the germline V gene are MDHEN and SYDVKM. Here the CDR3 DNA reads TGTGCCAGCACCCCGGGGGGCTATGGCTACACCTTC. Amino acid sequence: CASTPGGYGYTF.

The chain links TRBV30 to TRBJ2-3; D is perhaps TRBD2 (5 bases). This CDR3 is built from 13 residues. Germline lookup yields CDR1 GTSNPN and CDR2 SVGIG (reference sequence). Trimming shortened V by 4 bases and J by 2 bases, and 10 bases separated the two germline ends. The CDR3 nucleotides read TGTGCCTGGAACGGGGTTTACACAGATACGCAGTATTTT. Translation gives CAWNGVYTDTQYF.